Presented here are 3 T cell receptor beta chains from one specimen sequenced in a study of Graves' ophthalmopathy and Graves' hyperthyroidism. Amplification of the TCR beta CDR3 regions used RNA transcripts (as template). An initial RT-PCR round employing HTBI primers preceded a second-round multiplex PCR. MiXCR, run by TCRdb on the multiplex PCR reads, gives a single entry per CDR3 protein. The profile covers about 390,000 distinct CDR3 sequences, with about 15% appearing a single time and roughly 2.3% taken by the ten largest. Material for sequencing was peripheral blood. The receptors come from an adult woman with stable Graves' hyperthyroidism.

This clonotype was seen repeatedly, ten times or more. This rearrangement joins TRBV20-1 to TRBJ2-7; 12 bases map to TRBD2. The CDR3 consists of 16 residues. Germline-derived CDR1 and CDR2 are DFQATT and SNEGSKA (reference sequence). With 0 bases clipped from V and 6 bases from J, the junction kept 9 bases outside the gene matches. CDR3 in DNA: TGCAGTGCTAGAGACCCCTCTAGCGGGAGGGCCGGCGAGCAGTACTTC. It codes for CSARDPSSGRAGEQYF.

This clonotype was seen many times. The J gene is TRBJ2-5, the V gene TRBV28; 9 bases map to TRBD1. V trimming: 6 bases; J trimming: 2 bases; junction bases outside the gene matches: 7. CDR3 length equals 15 residues. Germline CDR1 reads MDHEN; CDR2 reads SYDVKM. CDR3 sequence: CASRTGGGEQETQYF. The CDR3 nucleotides read TGTGCCAGCAGGACAGGGGGGGGTGAACAAGAGACCCAGTACTTC.

This clonotype was detected ten times or more. The CDR3: CATSRDTARQSYEQYF. CDR3 DNA: TGTGCCACCAGCAGGGATACCGCGAGACAGTCCTACGAGCAGTACTTC. The chain couples TRBV15 to TRBJ2-7, with D perhaps matching TRBD1 (5 bases). The V end was cut by 3 bases, the J end by 1 base, with 16 bases between. This CDR3 has 16 residues. Germline V CDR1 and CDR2: LNHNV, YYDKDF (reference sequence).